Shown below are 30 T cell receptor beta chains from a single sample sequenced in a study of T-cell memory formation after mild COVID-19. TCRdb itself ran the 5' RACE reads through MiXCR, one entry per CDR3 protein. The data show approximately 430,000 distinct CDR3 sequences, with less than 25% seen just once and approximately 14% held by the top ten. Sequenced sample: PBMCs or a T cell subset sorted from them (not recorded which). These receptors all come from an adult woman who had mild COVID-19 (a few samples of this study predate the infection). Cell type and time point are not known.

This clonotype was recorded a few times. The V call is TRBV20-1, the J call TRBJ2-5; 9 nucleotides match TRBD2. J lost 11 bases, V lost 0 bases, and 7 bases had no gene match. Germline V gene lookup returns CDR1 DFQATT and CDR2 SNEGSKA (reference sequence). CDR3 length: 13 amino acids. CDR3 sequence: CSARDSGGQIQYF. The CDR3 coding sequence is TGCAGTGCTAGAGATAGCGGGGGCCAAATACAGTACTTC.

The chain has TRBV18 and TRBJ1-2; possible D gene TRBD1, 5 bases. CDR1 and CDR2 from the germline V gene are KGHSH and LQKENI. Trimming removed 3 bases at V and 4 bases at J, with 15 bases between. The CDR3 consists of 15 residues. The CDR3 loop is CASSPLGEEAYGYTF. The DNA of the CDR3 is TGTGCCAGCTCACCCCTAGGGGAGGAAGCCTATGGCTACACCTTC.

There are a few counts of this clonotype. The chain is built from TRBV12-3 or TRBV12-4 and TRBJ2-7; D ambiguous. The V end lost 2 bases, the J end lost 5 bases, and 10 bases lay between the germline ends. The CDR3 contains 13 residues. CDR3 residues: CASSLPGRDEQYF. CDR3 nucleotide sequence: TGTGCCAGCAGTTTACCCGGAAGGGACGAGCAGTACTTC.

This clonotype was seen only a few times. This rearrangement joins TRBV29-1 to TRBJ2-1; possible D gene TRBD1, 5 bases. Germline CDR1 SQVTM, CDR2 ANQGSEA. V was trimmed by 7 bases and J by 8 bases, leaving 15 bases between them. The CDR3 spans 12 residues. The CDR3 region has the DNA TGCAGCGCCAGGGCCGGCACCCATGAGCAGTTCTTC. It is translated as CSARAGTHEQFF.

The CDR3 sequence: CATSDSLGQTSTGELFF. The CDR3 DNA reads as TGTGCCACCAGTGATTCCCTGGGACAGACCTCCACCGGGGAGCTGTTTTTT. The V call is TRBV24-1, the J call TRBJ2-2; 7 nucleotides match TRBD1. The CDR3 has 17 residues. The germline CDR1 and CDR2 sequences are KGHDR and SFDVKD. Trimming took 2 bases from V and 4 from J; bases not matched to a gene: 9.

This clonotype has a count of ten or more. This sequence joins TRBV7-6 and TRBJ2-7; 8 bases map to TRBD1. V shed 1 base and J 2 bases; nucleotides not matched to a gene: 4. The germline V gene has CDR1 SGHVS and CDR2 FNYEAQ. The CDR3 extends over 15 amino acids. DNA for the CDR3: TGTGCCAGCAGCTTAGGTACAGGGGGTACCTACGAGCAGTACTTC. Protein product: CASSLGTGGTYEQYF.

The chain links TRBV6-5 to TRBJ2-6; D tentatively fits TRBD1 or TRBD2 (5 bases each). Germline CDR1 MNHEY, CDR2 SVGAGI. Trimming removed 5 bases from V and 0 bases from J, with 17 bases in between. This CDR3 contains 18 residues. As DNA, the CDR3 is TGTGCCAGCAGTCCACCTTTTGGGGACGCCTCTGGGGCCAACGTCCTGACTTTC. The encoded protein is CASSPPFGDASGANVLTF.

The CDR3 region is CASSSGGYNQPQHF. In DNA, the CDR3 is TGTGCCAGCAGTTCTGGAGGGTACAATCAGCCCCAGCATTTT. The genes are TRBV12-3 or TRBV12-4 and TRBJ1-5; D gene unclear. CDR3 length: 14 amino acids. V lost 4 bases to trimming and J lost 3 bases, with 10 bases between them.

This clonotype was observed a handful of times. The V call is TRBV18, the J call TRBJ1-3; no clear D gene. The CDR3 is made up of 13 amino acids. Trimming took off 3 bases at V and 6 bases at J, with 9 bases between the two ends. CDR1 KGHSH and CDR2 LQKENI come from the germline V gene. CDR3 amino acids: CASSPRTENTIYF. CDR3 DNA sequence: TGTGCCAGCTCACCGCGGACCGAAAACACCATATATTTT.

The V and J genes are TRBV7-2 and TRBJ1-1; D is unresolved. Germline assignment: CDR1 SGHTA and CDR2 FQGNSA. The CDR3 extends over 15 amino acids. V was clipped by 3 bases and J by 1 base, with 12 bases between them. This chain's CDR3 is CASSFQVEGNTEAFF. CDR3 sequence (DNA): TGTGCCAGCAGCTTTCAGGTGGAAGGGAACACTGAAGCTTTCTTT. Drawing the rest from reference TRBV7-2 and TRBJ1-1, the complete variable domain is GAGVSQSPSNKVTEKGKDVELRCDPISGHTALYWYRQSLGQGLEFLIYFQGNSAPDKSGLPSDRFSAERTGGSVSTLTIQRTQQEDSAVYLCASSFQVEGNTEAFFGQGTRLTVV.

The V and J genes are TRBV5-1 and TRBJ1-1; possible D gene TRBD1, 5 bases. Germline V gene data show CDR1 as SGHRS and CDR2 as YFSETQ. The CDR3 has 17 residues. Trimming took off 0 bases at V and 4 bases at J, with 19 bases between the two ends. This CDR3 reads CASSLEFGGSTTTEAFF. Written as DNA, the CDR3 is TGCGCCAGCAGCTTGGAGTTCGGGGGTTCGACGACCACTGAAGCTTTCTTT.

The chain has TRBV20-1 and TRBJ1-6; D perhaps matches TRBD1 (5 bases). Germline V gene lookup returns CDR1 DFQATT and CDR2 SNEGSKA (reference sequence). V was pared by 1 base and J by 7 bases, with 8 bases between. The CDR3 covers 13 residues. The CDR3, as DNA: TGCAGTGCTAGAGGGGGCTTGAATTCACCCCTCCACTTT. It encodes CSARGGLNSPLHF.

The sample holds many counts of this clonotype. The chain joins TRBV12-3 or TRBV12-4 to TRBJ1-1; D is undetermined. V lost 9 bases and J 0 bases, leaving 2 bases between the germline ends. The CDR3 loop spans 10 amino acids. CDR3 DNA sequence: TGTGCCAGTTTGAACACTGAAGCTTTCTTT. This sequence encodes CASLNTEAFF.

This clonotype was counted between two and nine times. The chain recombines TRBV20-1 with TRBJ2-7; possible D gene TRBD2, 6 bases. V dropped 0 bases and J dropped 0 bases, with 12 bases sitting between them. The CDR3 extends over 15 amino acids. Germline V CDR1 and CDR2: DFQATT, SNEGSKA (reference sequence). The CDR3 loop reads CSARDRRTNSYEQYF. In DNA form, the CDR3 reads TGCAGTGCTAGAGACCGCCGGACTAACTCCTACGAGCAGTACTTC.

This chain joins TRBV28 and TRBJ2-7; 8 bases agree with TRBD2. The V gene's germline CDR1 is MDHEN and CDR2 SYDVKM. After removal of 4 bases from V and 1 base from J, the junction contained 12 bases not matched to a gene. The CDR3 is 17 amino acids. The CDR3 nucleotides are TGTGCCAGCAGTTCGACCCCAGGAGCGGGAGCTTCCTACGAGCAGTACTTC. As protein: CASSSTPGAGASYEQYF.

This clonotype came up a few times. CDR3 loop: CASSMGQLAYNEQFF. As DNA, the CDR3 is TGTGCCAGTAGTATGGGACAGCTGGCATACAATGAGCAGTTCTTC. The V call is TRBV19, the J call TRBJ2-1, with 7 bases that match TRBD1. The J segment lost 4 bases and the V segment lost 3 bases, leaving 6 bases of the junction unmatched. Looked up from germline, CDR1 is LNHDA and CDR2 is SQIVND (reference sequence). This CDR3 has 15 residues.

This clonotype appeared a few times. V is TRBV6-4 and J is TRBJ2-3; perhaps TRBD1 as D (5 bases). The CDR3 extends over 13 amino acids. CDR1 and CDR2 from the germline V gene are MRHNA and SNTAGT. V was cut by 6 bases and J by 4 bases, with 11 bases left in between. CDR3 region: CASRGPGADTQYF. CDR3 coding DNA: TGTGCCAGCAGGGGGCCGGGCGCAGATACGCAGTATTTT.

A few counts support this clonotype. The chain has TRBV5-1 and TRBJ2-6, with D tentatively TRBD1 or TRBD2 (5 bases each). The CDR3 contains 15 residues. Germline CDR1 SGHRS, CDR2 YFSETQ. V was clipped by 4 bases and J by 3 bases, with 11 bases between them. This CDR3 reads CASSVVGGGANVLTF. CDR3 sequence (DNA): TGCGCCAGCAGCGTGGTTGGGGGTGGGGCCAACGTCCTGACTTTC.

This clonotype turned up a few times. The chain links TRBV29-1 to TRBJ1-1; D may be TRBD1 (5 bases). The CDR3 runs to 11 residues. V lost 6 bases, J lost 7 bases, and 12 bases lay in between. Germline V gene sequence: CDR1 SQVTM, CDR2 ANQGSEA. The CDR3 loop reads CSVRVGGEAFF. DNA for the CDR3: TGCAGCGTCAGGGTTGGTGGTGAAGCTTTCTTT.

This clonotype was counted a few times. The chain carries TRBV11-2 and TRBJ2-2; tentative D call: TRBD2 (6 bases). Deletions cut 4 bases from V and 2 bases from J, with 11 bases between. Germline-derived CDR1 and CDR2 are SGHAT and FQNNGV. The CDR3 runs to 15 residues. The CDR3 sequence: CASSYWDSNTGELFF. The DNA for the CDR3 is TGTGCCAGCAGCTACTGGGACTCCAACACCGGGGAGCTGTTTTTT.

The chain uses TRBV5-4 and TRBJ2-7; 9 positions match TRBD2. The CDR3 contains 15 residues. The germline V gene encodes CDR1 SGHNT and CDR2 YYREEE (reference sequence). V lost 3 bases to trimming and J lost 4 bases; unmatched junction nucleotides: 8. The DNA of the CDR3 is TGTGCCAGCAGCTCGAAACTAGCGGGCTTGTACGAGCAGTACTTC. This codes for CASSSKLAGLYEQYF.

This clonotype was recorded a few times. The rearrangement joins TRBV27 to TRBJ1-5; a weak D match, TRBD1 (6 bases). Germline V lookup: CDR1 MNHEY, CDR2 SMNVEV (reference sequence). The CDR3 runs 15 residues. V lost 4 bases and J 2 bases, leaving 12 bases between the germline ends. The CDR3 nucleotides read TGTGCCAGCAGTTCGGACAGTGGGGGCAATCAGCCCCAGCATTTT. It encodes CASSSDSGGNQPQHF.

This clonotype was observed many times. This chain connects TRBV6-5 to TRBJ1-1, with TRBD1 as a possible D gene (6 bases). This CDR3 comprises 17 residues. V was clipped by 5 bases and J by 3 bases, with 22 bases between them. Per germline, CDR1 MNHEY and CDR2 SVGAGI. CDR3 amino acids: CASSTAKGGRGDTEAFF. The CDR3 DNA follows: TGTGCCAGCAGTACGGCTAAGGGGGGGAGAGGCGACACTGAAGCTTTCTTT.

In DNA form, the CDR3 reads TGCAGTGCTAGTTCGGGACTAGCGGGAGGGAGCTCTGGGGCCAACGTCCTGACTTTC. Amino acid sequence: CSASSGLAGGSSGANVLTF. The chain uses TRBV20-1 and TRBJ2-6; 16 bases line up with TRBD2. The CDR3 sequence is 19 residues long. V dropped 3 bases and J dropped 0; count of bases not matched to a gene: 5. Germline V lookup: CDR1 DFQATT, CDR2 SNEGSKA (reference sequence).

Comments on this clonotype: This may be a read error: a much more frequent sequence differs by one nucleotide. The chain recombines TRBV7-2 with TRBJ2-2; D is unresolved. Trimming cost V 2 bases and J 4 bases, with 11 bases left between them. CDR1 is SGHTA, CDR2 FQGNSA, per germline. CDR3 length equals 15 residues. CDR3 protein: CASSLTTQVTGELFF. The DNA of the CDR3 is TGTGCCAGCAGCTTAACCACCCAGGTCACCGGGGAGCTGTTTTTT.

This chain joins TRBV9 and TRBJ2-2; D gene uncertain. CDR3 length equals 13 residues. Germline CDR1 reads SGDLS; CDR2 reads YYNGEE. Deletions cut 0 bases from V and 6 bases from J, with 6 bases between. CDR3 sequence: CASSVESSGELFF. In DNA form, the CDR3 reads TGTGCCAGCAGCGTAGAGTCGTCCGGGGAGCTGTTTTTT.

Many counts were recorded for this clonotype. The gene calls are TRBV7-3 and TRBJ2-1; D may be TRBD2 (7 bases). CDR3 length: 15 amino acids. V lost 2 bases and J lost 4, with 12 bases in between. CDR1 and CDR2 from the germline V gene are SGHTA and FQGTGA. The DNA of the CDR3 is TGTGCCAGCAGCTTACGGGGGGCTTCATACAATGAGCAGTTCTTC. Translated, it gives CASSLRGASYNEQFF.

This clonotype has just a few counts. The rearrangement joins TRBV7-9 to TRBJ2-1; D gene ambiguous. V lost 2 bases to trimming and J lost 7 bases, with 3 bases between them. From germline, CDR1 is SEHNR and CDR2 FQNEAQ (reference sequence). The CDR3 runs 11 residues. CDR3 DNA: TGTGCCAGCAGCTTAAAGAATGAGCAGTTCTTC. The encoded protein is CASSLKNEQFF.

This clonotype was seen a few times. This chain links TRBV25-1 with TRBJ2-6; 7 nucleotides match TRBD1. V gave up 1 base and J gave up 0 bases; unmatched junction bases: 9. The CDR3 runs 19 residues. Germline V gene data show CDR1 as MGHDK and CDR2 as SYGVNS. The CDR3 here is CASSEFGDSGRSGANVLTF. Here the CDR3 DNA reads TGTGCCAGCAGTGAATTCGGGGACAGCGGACGCTCTGGGGCCAACGTCCTGACTTTC. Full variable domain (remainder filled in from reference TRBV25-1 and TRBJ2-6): EADIYQTPRYLVIGTGKKITLECSQTMGHDKMYWYQQDPGMELHLIHYSYGVNSTEKGDLSSESTVSRIRTEHFPLTLESARPSHTSQYLCASSEFGDSGRSGANVLTFGAGSRLTVL.

The CDR3 coding sequence is TGCGGGGCCACAGATACGCAGTATTTT. Translating it yields CGATDTQYF. The V gene is TRBV29-1, the J gene TRBJ2-3; D is perhaps TRBD1 (5 bases). From germline, CDR1 is SQVTM and CDR2 ANQGSEA. The CDR3 extends over 9 amino acids.